These T cell receptor beta chains were read from a single sample in a study of shared clonotypes between healthy human individuals. Sequencing was performed with immunoSEQ multiplex PCR; in TCRdb, only in-frame clones are kept and a portion is missing. Among roughly 2.2 million clones listed, more than 80% were seen once. The sample was naive CD4+ T cells from PBMCs. The receptor source for this set is a man aged 18 to 29 in good health. Some clones in this sample may be carry-over from other donors' samples. Each CDR3 is given with its conserved first and last residue. D genes are given only for firm matches. Some rows have no size entry. The others give once, few or many, or a class for an expanded clone.

V	J	D	size	CDR3	DNA
TRBV11-2	TRBJ1-2	NA	NA	CASSLRAGPPYYGYTF	TGTGCCAGCAGCCTACGGGCAGGACCCCCTTACTATGGCTACACCTTC
TRBV6-5	TRBJ1-2	NA	NA	CASSYGQDYGYTF	TGTGCCAGCAGTTACGGGCAGGACTATGGCTACACCTTC
TRBV27	TRBJ2-4	NA	NA	CASSAGKNIQYF	TGTGCCAGCAGTGCAGGAAAAAACATTCAGTACTTC
TRBV28	TRBJ2-1	TRBD1	NA	CAVLRDRGEVKFF	TGTGCCGTTCTCCGGGACAGGGGGGAAGTAAAGTTCTTC
TRBV7-2	TRBJ2-1	TRBD1	NA	CASSATGTDYNEQFF	TGTGCCAGCAGCGCTACCGGGACAGACTACAATGAGCAGTTCTTC
TRBV2	TRBJ1-3	NA	NA	CAIPVSSGNTIYF	TGTGCCATCCCAGTCAGCTCTGGAAACACCATATATTTT
TRBV6-5	TRBJ1-2	NA	few	CASSYSSVMDYGYTF	TGTGCCAGCAGTTACTCATCCGTAATGGACTATGGCTACACCTTC
TRBV19	TRBJ2-1	NA	NA	CASSSTGWPNEQFF	TGTGCCAGTAGTTCGACAGGCTGGCCCAATGAGCAGTTCTTC
TRBV4-2	TRBJ2-3	NA	NA	CASSQLRADRTEIDTQYF	TGTGCCAGCAGCCAACTGCGAGCGGACCGGACCGAGATAGATACGCAGTATTTT
TRBV6-5	TRBJ2-7	NA	NA	CASSPPGAGRYEQYF	TGTGCCAGCAGTCCCCCAGGGGCGGGAAGGTACGAGCAGTACTTC
TRBV10-3	TRBJ1-2	NA	NA	CAISDPQRGASLYTF	TGTGCCATCAGTGACCCCCAAAGGGGGGCATCTCTCTACACCTTC
TRBV1	TRBJ1-1	NA	NA	CTSSQDLSVLSETEAFF	TGCACCAGCAGCCAAGACTTATCCGTCCTAAGTGAGACTGAAGCTTTCTTT
TRBV6-1	TRBJ1-5	NA	NA	CASRRNSNQPQHF	TGTGCCAGCCGAAGGAATAGCAATCAGCCCCAGCATTTT
TRBV9	TRBJ2-2	NA	NA	CASSPLGVLGTGELFF	TGTGCCAGCAGCCCCCTCGGGGTCTTAGGGACCGGGGAGCTGTTTTTT
TRBV29-1	TRBJ1-1	NA	NA	CSVEGRAGGRTEAFF	TGCAGCGTAGAAGGCAGGGCCGGGGGGAGGACTGAAGCTTTCTTT
TRBV5-4	TRBJ2-1	NA	NA	CASSQGTTGYLDEQFF	TGTGCCAGCAGCCAGGGGACGACAGGCTATCTCGATGAGCAGTTCTTC
TRBV6-5	TRBJ1-2	NA	few	CASSYSGQGIYYGYTF	TGTGCCAGCAGTTACTCGGGCCAGGGGATCTACTATGGCTACACCTTC
TRBV18	TRBJ1-2	NA	NA	CASSPRQDDGYTF	TGTGCCAGCTCTCCAAGACAGGATGACGGCTACACCTTC
TRBV5-5	TRBJ2-1	TRBD1	NA	CASSFRMFDQGAWNEQFF	TGTGCCAGCAGCTTCCGTATGTTTGATCAGGGGGCTTGGAATGAGCAGTTCTTC
TRBV18	TRBJ1-2	TRBD1	NA	CASSHNTGTGALGYGYTF	TGTGCCAGCTCACACAATACCGGGACAGGGGCCCTGGGCTATGGCTACACCTTC
TRBV29-1	TRBJ1-1	NA	few	CSVPQARITEAFF	TGCAGCGTGCCCCAGGCCCGAATTACTGAAGCTTTCTTT
TRBV15	TRBJ1-4	NA	NA	CATSMGGPNEKLFF	TGTGCCACCAGCATGGGGGGTCCTAATGAAAAACTGTTTTTT
TRBV25-1	TRBJ1-5	NA	NA	CASSERLNQPQHF	TGTGCCAGCAGTGAAAGGTTAAATCAGCCCCAGCATTTT
TRBV28	TRBJ2-4	NA	NA	CASSHGGGKNIQYF	TGTGCCAGCAGTCACGGGGGAGGCAAAAACATTCAGTACTTC
TRBV20-1	TRBJ2-1	TRBD2	NA	CSSGGYNEQFF	TGCAGTAGCGGGGGTTACAATGAGCAGTTCTTC
TRBV27	TRBJ1-2	NA	NA	CASSLGGTPYGYTF	TGTGCCAGCAGTTTAGGCGGGACCCCTTATGGCTACACCTTC
TRBV1	TRBJ2-7	NA	NA	CTSSRKSAGGPPIEQYF	TGCACCAGCAGCCGCAAATCAGCGGGGGGCCCCCCCATCGAGCAGTACTTC
TRBV6-5	TRBJ2-7	TRBD2	NA	CASSQTSAGSYEQYF	TGTGCCAGCAGTCAGACTAGCGCCGGCTCCTACGAGCAGTACTTC
TRBV15	TRBJ2-3	NA	NA	CATSRGGRGALGTQYF	TGTGCCACCAGCAGAGGGGGGCGGGGCGCGTTGGGTACGCAGTATTTT
TRBV10-3	TRBJ1-1	NA	NA	CAISPSNPDTEAFF	TGTGCCATCAGCCCCTCCAACCCGGACACTGAAGCTTTCTTT
TRBV28	TRBJ2-7	NA	once	CASGPGHSYEQYF	TGTGCCAGCGGCCCGGGACACTCCTACGAGCAGTACTTC
TRBV21-1	TRBJ2-5	NA	NA	CAGTTQGGSLTEETQYF	TGTGCCGGGACTACACAGGGGGGATCTCTCACTGAAGAGACCCAGTACTTC
TRBV11-2	TRBJ1-4	NA	NA	CASSLVGRVNEKLFF	TGTGCCAGCAGCTTGGTGGGGAGGGTTAATGAAAAACTGTTTTTT
TRBV4-2	TRBJ2-3	TRBD2	NA	CASSQVGSGRSSTDTQYF	TGTGCCAGCAGCCAAGTGGGAAGCGGGAGGTCTAGCACAGATACGCAGTATTTT
TRBV5-4	TRBJ2-1	TRBD2	NA	CASSPGLAGAGEQFF	TGTGCCAGCAGCCCGGGACTAGCGGGAGCCGGTGAGCAGTTCTTC
TRBV30	TRBJ1-5	NA	NA	CAWSIRGGGQPQHF	TGTGCCTGGAGTATCAGGGGAGGAGGTCAGCCCCAGCATTTT
TRBV5-5	TRBJ2-7	NA	NA	CASSLRNYEQYF	TGTGCCAGCAGCTTGCGGAACTACGAGCAGTACTTC
TRBV28	TRBJ2-1	TRBD2	NA	CASRWTSGYNEQFF	TGTGCCAGCAGGTGGACTAGCGGTTACAATGAGCAGTTCTTC
TRBV28	TRBJ1-2	TRBD1	NA	CASSLSTGDYGYTF	TGTGCCAGCAGCCTGTCGACAGGGGACTATGGCTACACCTTC
TRBV9	TRBJ2-7	TRBD1	NA	CASSVVRRTDRVNSYEQYF	TGTGCCAGCAGCGTAGTTCGGAGGACCGACAGGGTCAACTCCTACGAGCAGTACTTC
TRBV18	TRBJ2-3	NA	NA	CASSRGVGDTQYF	TGTGCCAGCTCACGGGGGGTAGGAGATACGCAGTATTTT
TRBV28	TRBJ2-1	TRBD2	once	CASSFSGRAYNEQFF	TGTGCCAGCAGTTTCTCCGGGAGGGCCTACAATGAGCAGTTCTTC
TRBV30	TRBJ1-5	TRBD1	NA	CASGVRRGRRSNQPQHF	TGTGCCTCAGGGGTTAGGAGGGGGCGTAGGAGCAATCAGCCCCAGCATTTT
TRBV5-1	TRBJ2-7	NA	NA	CASSNPGAEYEQYF	TGCGCCAGCAGCAATCCAGGGGCAGAATACGAGCAGTACTTC
TRBV27	TRBJ2-2	NA	NA	CASSLIGQLGELFF	TGTGCCAGCAGTCTAATAGGGCAGCTGGGGGAGCTGTTTTTT
TRBV27	TRBJ2-3	TRBD2	NA	CASSWTSGKDTDTQYF	TGTGCCAGCAGCTGGACTAGCGGGAAAGACACAGATACGCAGTATTTT
TRBV6-6	TRBJ1-4	TRBD1	NA	CASSYPPGGPGKLFF	TGTGCCAGCAGTTACCCTCCAGGGGGCCCGGGAAAACTGTTTTTT